This TCR beta chain was recovered during a study of patients and donors after allogeneic stem cell transplantation. Using its own MiXCR run on the RT-PCR reads, TCRdb lists one record per CDR3 protein. The sample holds 200,000 to 250,000 distinct CDR3 sequences, 11% to 15% seen once. This clonotype was counted at least ten times. Trimming pared 0 bases from V and 0 bases from J, leaving 15 bases between. CDR3 length equals 19 residues. This chain links TRBV12-3 or TRBV12-4 with TRBJ2-6; D gene unclear. This clonotype was obtained from a human donor who was either an allogeneic HSCT recipient or a stem cell or donor lymphocyte infusion donor (not recorded which). It is not recorded whose cells these are; they may come from a transplant donor. Sequencing input: blood, either unsorted or a sorted T cell fraction (not recorded which). The CDR3 loop is CASSLALGQVGSGANVLTF. The CDR3 DNA reads TGTGCCAGCAGTTTAGCGCTAGGGCAAGTTGGCTCTGGGGCCAACGTCCTGACTTTC.